Included here is one T cell receptor beta chain sequence, with context. Its antigen is undetermined. The donors, nominally healthy at sampling, likely had unrecorded immune exposures. These data are taken from a study of cytomegalovirus exposure and HLA in healthy donors. Findings of the study overall: Upon later analysis, HLA-associated TCR beta chains proved more clonally expanded than other, equally common chains.

CDR1 and CDR2 from the germline V gene are LGHNA and YSLEER. V dropped 0 bases and J dropped 0; count of bases not matched to a gene: 3. CDR3 length: 17 residues. The PCR contained 60 Vbeta and 13 Jbeta primers. Only in-frame clones appear in the TCRdb table, and some are missing; sequencing was by immunoSEQ multiplex PCR. The table shows about 110,000 clones, with roughly 70% occurring only once. The sequenced material came from PBMCs. The chain links TRBV4-3 to TRBJ2-1; 9 bases line up with TRBD2. The sequence was obtained from a male donor in good health and CMV-seropositive. The CDR3 loop is CASSQDASGASYNEQFF. In nucleotides, the CDR3 is TGCGCCAGCAGCCAAGATGCTAGCGGGGCCTCCTACAATGAGCAGTTCTTC.